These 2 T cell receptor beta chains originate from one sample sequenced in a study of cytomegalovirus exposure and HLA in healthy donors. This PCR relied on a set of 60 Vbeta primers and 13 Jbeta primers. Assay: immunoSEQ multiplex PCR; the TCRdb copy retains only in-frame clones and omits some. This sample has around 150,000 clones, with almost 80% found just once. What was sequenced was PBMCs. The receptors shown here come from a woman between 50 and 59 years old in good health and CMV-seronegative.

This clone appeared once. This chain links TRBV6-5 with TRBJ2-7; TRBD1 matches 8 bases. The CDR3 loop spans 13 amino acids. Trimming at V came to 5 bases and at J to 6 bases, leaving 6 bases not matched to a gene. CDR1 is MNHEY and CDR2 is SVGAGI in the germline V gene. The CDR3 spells CASSRTGSGEQYF. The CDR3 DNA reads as TGTGCCAGCAGTAGGACAGGGAGCGGCGAGCAGTACTTC.

CDR3 amino acids: CASSLGVGSQETQYF. In nucleotides, the CDR3 is TGTGCCAGCAGTCTAGGTGTGGGGAGCCAAGAGACCCAGTACTTC. The chain is built from TRBV6-5 and TRBJ2-5, with D possibly matching TRBD2 (5 bases). CDR3 size: 15 residues. Germline V lookup: CDR1 MNHEY, CDR2 SVGAGI. Trimming pared 5 bases from V and 1 base from J, leaving 14 bases between.